This TCR beta chain was identified during a study of cytomegalovirus exposure and HLA in healthy donors. Whole-study results and caveats: As a later analysis revealed, the rate of TCR association differed by HLA locus, with DRB1 most and HLA-C fewest.

PCR involved 60 Vbeta and 13 Jbeta primers. Libraries were prepared by immunoSEQ multiplex PCR; TCRdb keeps only in-frame clonotypes and omits some of them. The sample lists about 97,000 clones; 83% were seen once. Notes on this clone: What it binds is unknown.

Sample: PBMCs. This sequence originates from a man between 40 and 49 years old in good health and CMV-seronegative.

The CDR3 region has the DNA TGTGCCATCAGTGATGGGACAGGGGGCGTACGTACTGAAGCTTTCTTT. It is translated as CAISDGTGGVRTEAFF. The V call is TRBV10-3, the J call TRBJ1-1, with TRBD1 identical over 12 bases. V gave up 3 bases and J gave up 5 bases; unmatched junction bases: 7. This CDR3 contains 16 residues. Per germline, CDR1 ENHRY and CDR2 SYGVKD.